This passage covers 19 T cell receptor beta chains from one sample sequenced in a study. TCRdb called the 5' RACE reads again in MiXCR, with one record for every CDR3 protein. The data contain tens of thousands of distinct CDR3 sequences, around 26% of them singletons. Sequenced material: tumor-infiltrating memory CD4+ T cells sorted from the breast tumor. The sample's subset: memory CD4+ T cells, CD4+CD45RO+CD25-. The receptors come from a female donor with breast cancer.

The V and J genes are TRBV3-1 and TRBJ2-3; no reliable D call. Germline V gene lookup returns CDR1 LGHDT and CDR2 YNNKEL (reference sequence). Trimming shortened V by 0 bases and J by 5 bases, and 6 bases separated the two germline ends. The CDR3 runs 13 residues. This CDR3 reads CASSQDSGDTQYF. The CDR3 coding sequence is TGTGCCAGCAGCCAAGATTCCGGAGATACGCAGTATTTT.

The rearrangement uses TRBV7-2 and TRBJ2-2, with a tentative D call TRBD1 (5 bases). The CDR3 covers 16 residues. Germline V gives CDR1 SGHTA, CDR2 FQGNSA. V was cut by 7 bases and J by 0 bases, with 15 bases left in between. The CDR3 protein is CASIFGADPNTGELFF. CDR3 sequence (DNA): TGTGCCAGCATCTTTGGGGCAGACCCGAACACCGGGGAGCTGTTTTTT.

This chain's CDR3 is CASSLFGEGEKLFF. In DNA, the CDR3 is TGCGCCAGCAGCTTGTTCGGGGAAGGCGAAAAACTGTTTTTT. This chain joins TRBV5-1 and TRBJ1-4, with no clear D. The length of the CDR3 is 14 residues. Germline V gene data show CDR1 as SGHRS and CDR2 as YFSETQ. Trimming shortened V by 1 base and J by 8 bases, and 12 bases separated the two germline ends.

Sample share makes this clonotype large (0.1 to 1%). The V gene is TRBV29-1, the J gene TRBJ2-5, with a tentative D call TRBD2 (5 bases). The germline V and J ends were trimmed by 4 bases and 3 bases, with 9 bases remaining between them. Germline V gene sequence: CDR1 SQVTM, CDR2 ANQGSEA. The CDR3 extends over 12 amino acids. The CDR3 DNA is TGCAGCGTTGGGAGGCTGGAAGAGACCCAGTACTTC. Its protein is CSVGRLEETQYF.

V gene TRBV5-5 combines with J gene TRBJ2-5, with 7 positions matching TRBD2. The V and J ends lost 0 bases and 4 bases, in that order; junction bases with no gene match: 6. Looked up from germline, CDR1 is SGHKS and CDR2 is YYEKEE (reference sequence). The CDR3 is made up of 15 amino acids. The CDR3 DNA reads as TGTGCCAGCAGCTTGGCGGGGGGTGAAGGAGAGACCCAGTACTTC. It translates to CASSLAGGEGETQYF.

This clonotype was detected a few times. The genes are TRBV3-1 and TRBJ1-5; 7 bases line up with TRBD1. Germline V gives CDR1 LGHDT, CDR2 YNNKEL (reference sequence). CDR3 length: 14 residues. J gave up 12 bases and V 0 bases, and 8 bases lay outside the gene matches. This chain's CDR3 is CASSQDVGDRGQHF. CDR3 DNA sequence: TGTGCCAGCAGCCAAGATGTTGGGGACAGAGGCCAGCATTTT.

This clonotype was seen only a few times. This chain uses TRBV7-6 with TRBJ2-5; the match to TRBD2 covers 7 bases. The CDR3 runs 15 residues. V lost 6 bases and J lost 2; bases outside the gene matches: 9. Germline CDR1 and CDR2: SGHVS and FNYEAQ. CDR3 nucleotide sequence: TGTGCCAGCAGGGGCGGGCCAGCGGGGCAAGAGACCCAGTACTTC. It is translated as CASRGGPAGQETQYF.

This clonotype was observed a handful of times. CDR3 bases: TGTGCCAGCAGTACCACGGGGGCCAGATCCATTGGCTACACCTTC. Amino acids: CASSTTGARSIGYTF. The chain carries TRBV6-1 and TRBJ1-2; weak D call: TRBD1 (6 bases). This CDR3 has 15 amino acids. CDR1 and CDR2 from the germline V gene are MNHNS and SASEGT. V was pared by 5 bases and J by 7 bases, with 20 bases between.

Only a few counts were recorded for this clonotype. The chain joins TRBV20-1 to TRBJ2-3; 8 bases are a match to TRBD1. This CDR3 region has 13 residues. The V segment lost 7 bases and the J segment 2 bases; nucleotides outside the gene matches: 5. Germline V CDR1 and CDR2: DFQATT, SNEGSKA (reference sequence). The CDR3: CSVEGQDTDTQYF. The CDR3 DNA reads as TGCAGTGTAGAGGGACAGGACACAGATACGCAGTATTTT.

The chain recombines TRBV4-2 with TRBJ1-3, with D unclear. V gave up 2 bases and J gave up 0 bases, with 11 bases separating them. Germline CDR1 is LGHNA and CDR2 is YNFKEQ. The CDR3 loop spans 16 amino acids. The CDR3 nucleotides are TGTGCCAGCAGCCAAAGGACTGGGGACTCTGGAAACACCATATATTTT. As protein: CASSQRTGDSGNTIYF.

About this clonotype itself: The junction departs from the called germline gene at one end, perhaps through a read error. V gene TRBV7-2 combines with J gene TRBJ1-1; 9 bases map to TRBD1. This CDR3 spans 15 amino acids. The germline gives CDR1 SGHTA, CDR2 FQGNSA. For the CDR3, the DNA is TGTGCCAGCAGCCCGGGGACAGGGAGGGGCACTGAAGCTGTCTTT. As protein: CASSPGTGRGTEAVF.

The table lists this clonotype with a few counts. The CDR3 bases are TGTGCCAGCTCACCAAGGAGCGGGGACTACGAGCAGTACTTC. Translated: CASSPRSGDYEQYF. The chain uses TRBV18 and TRBJ2-7; 7 bases line up with TRBD2. V dropped 2 bases and J dropped 3; count of bases not matched to a gene: 4. The V gene's germline CDR1 is KGHSH and CDR2 LQKENI. The CDR3 runs 14 residues.

The J gene is TRBJ2-5, the V gene TRBV7-2; no definite D call. Per the germline V gene, CDR1 is SGHTA and CDR2 is FQGNSA. The CDR3 sequence is 14 residues long. The V and J ends lost 6 bases and 7 bases respectively, with 18 bases between them. CDR3 protein: CASRAELSSGTQYF. The DNA of the CDR3 is TGTGCCAGCAGGGCTGAATTATCCTCAGGGACCCAGTACTTC.

There are a few counts of this clonotype. J is TRBJ1-1 and V is TRBV12-3 or TRBV12-4, with unresolved D. The CDR3 has 14 amino acids. V was trimmed by 8 bases and J by 0 bases, leaving 13 bases between them. The CDR3 is CASRAGMMNTEAFF. The CDR3 DNA reads as TGTGCCAGCCGTGCCGGGATGATGAACACTGAAGCTTTCTTT.

The chain uses TRBV7-2 and TRBJ1-5, with D maybe TRBD1 (5 bases). Deletions cut 2 bases from V and 6 bases from J, with 14 bases between. Germline-derived CDR1 and CDR2 are SGHTA and FQGNSA. This CDR3 spans 15 amino acids. CDR3 in amino acids: CASSLTQGEGQPQHF. For the CDR3, the DNA is TGTGCCAGCAGCTTAACCCAGGGAGAGGGTCAGCCCCAGCATTTT.

The CDR3 nucleotides are TGCGCCAGCAGCCAAACCCGGGACACATCCCCCAAACGCGGCTACACCTTC. Translating gives CASSQTRDTSPKRGYTF. V and J are TRBV4-1 and TRBJ1-2; D is possibly TRBD1 (6 bases). There are 17 residues in the CDR3. V lost 2 bases to trimming and J lost 8 bases, with 24 bases between them. From germline, CDR1 is MGHRA and CDR2 YSYEKL.

About this clonotype itself: Compared with germline, one end of the junction differs, possibly owing to a read error. V gene TRBV6-1 combines with J gene TRBJ2-1, with 9 bases fitting TRBD2. This CDR3 contains 11 residues. Germline CDR1 and CDR2: MNHNS and SASEGT. CDR3 loop: CATTRAGGPLF. In DNA form, the CDR3 reads TGTGCCACCACCCGGGCGGGAGGGCCACTCTTC.

This clonotype was seen only a few times. The chain uses TRBV7-2 and TRBJ2-3; possible D gene TRBD1, 5 bases. The ends were cut back, 2 bases at V and 0 bases at J, with 9 bases in the middle. The CDR3 runs 15 residues. CDR1 is SGHTA and CDR2 is FQGNSA in the germline V gene. CDR3 DNA: TGTGCCAGCAGCTTAAGGGGTTCTAGCACAGATACGCAGTATTTT. Encoded protein: CASSLRGSSTDTQYF.

A few counts support this clonotype. This sequence joins TRBV5-1 and TRBJ1-1; D is perhaps TRBD1 (6 bases). Germline V gives CDR1 SGHRS, CDR2 YFSETQ. The CDR3 is 14 residues long. Trimming removed 3 bases at V and 2 bases at J, with 11 bases between. The CDR3: CASSSGQPNTEAFF. The DNA for the CDR3 is TGCGCCAGCAGCTCCGGACAGCCAAACACTGAAGCTTTCTTT.